This paragraph reports one T cell receptor beta chain. The sample comes from a study of blood T cell repertoires in COVID-19. Across the study: Nucleic acid was either cDNA or gDNA, and it came from T cells, B-cell-depleted T cells, or PBMCs.

Per the study methods: Reference gene primer amplification gave estimated nucleated cell counts. Clones were read by immunoSEQ multiplex PCR, and TCRdb kept only the in-frame ones, dropping some. That table is the source of V, J and clone size, and D and trimming were worked out from the DNA. The data hold around 250,000 clones, with around 83% observed a single time. V gave up 0 bases and J gave up 6 bases, with 19 bases separating them. The length of the CDR3 is 16 residues. Per germline, CDR1 SGHRS and CDR2 YFSETQ. V and J are TRBV5-1 and TRBJ2-7; possibly TRBD1 for D (5 bases). The sample comprised peripheral blood. The clonotype comes from an elderly man with acute or convalescent COVID-19. CDR3 sequence reads: CASSLAKGQDVFEQYF. CDR3 nucleotides: TGCGCCAGCAGCTTGGCCAAGGGGCAGGACGTCTTCGAGCAGTACTTC.